These 15 T cell receptor beta chains came from one sample sequenced in a study of T-cell memory formation after mild COVID-19. In TCRdb, the 5' RACE reads were re-called with MiXCR into one record per CDR3 protein. The table records around 340,000 distinct CDR3 sequences, 14% of them present only once. The specimen sequenced was PBMCs or a T cell subset sorted from them (not recorded which). These receptors came from a young man who had mild COVID-19 (a few samples of this study predate the infection). Cell type and time point are not known.

This clonotype has at least ten counts. V is TRBV5-5 and J is TRBJ2-6; D not certain. V gave up 7 bases and J gave up 0 bases, with 8 bases separating them. The V gene's germline CDR1 is SGHKS and CDR2 YYEKEE (reference sequence). The CDR3 covers 14 residues. CDR3 nucleotide sequence: TGTGCCAGCTCGGTATTCTCTGGGGCCAACGTCCTGACTTTC. Its protein is CASSVFSGANVLTF.

The J gene is TRBJ2-3, the V gene TRBV4-3, with 11 bases that match TRBD2. The CDR3 loop spans 18 amino acids. Germline-derived CDR1 and CDR2 are LGHNA and YSLEER. V dropped 0 bases and J dropped 5; count of bases not matched to a gene: 10. CDR3 in amino acids: CASSQERGAGLAGDTQYF. CDR3 nucleotide sequence: TGCGCCAGCAGCCAAGAAAGGGGGGCCGGACTAGCGGGAGATACGCAGTATTTT.

V gene TRBV25-1 combines with J gene TRBJ1-1, with 7 bases aligning to TRBD1. This CDR3 is 15 amino acids long. V dropped 7 bases and J dropped 2; count of bases not matched to a gene: 10. In germline, CDR1 is MGHDK, CDR2 SYGVNS. The DNA of the CDR3 is TGTGCCAGCACCCTTTCACAGGGGTACAACACTGAAGCTTTCTTT. Its translation is CASTLSQGYNTEAFF.

The sample holds a few counts of this clonotype. The chain uses TRBV6-5 and TRBJ1-1, with D possibly TRBD1 on 5 matching bases. Looked up from germline, CDR1 is MNHEY and CDR2 is SVGAGI. V lost 1 base, J lost 6 bases, and 12 bases lay in between. The CDR3 is 14 residues long. DNA of the CDR3: TGTGCCAGCAGTTACTGGGGGGTTTCCGCTGAAGCTTTCTTT. Amino acids: CASSYWGVSAEAFF.

Only a few counts were recorded for this clonotype. CDR3 coding DNA: TGTGCCATCAGCCAGACAGGGTCCAGCAATCAGCCCCAGCATTTT. This encodes CAISQTGSSNQPQHF. The chain couples TRBV10-3 to TRBJ1-5; 7 bases are a match to TRBD1. The V gene's germline CDR1 is ENHRY and CDR2 SYGVKD. J gave up 1 base and V 6 bases, and 6 bases lay outside the gene matches. The CDR3 contains 15 residues.

This clonotype showed up just a few times. The V call is TRBV12-3 or TRBV12-4, the J call TRBJ2-2; D gene ambiguous. The V and J ends lost 5 bases and 6 bases respectively, with 10 bases between them. The CDR3 totals 13 residues. The CDR3 loop reads CASSRREAGELFF. CDR3 nucleotide sequence: TGTGCCAGCAGTCGTAGGGAAGCCGGGGAGCTGTTTTTT.

The table lists this clonotype with a few counts. The rearrangement uses TRBV7-2 and TRBJ2-4; 7 nucleotides match TRBD2. The CDR3 extends over 14 amino acids. Germline V CDR1 and CDR2: SGHTA, FQGNSA. V was clipped by 5 bases and J by 5 bases; unmatched bases: 6. This CDR3 is CASSPAGLQNIQYF. The CDR3 DNA sequence: TGTGCCAGCAGCCCAGCGGGACTCCAAAACATTCAGTACTTC.

The V and J genes are TRBV11-2 and TRBJ2-5; the D is unclear. V shed 1 base and J shed 2 bases, with 11 bases lying between them. Germline lookup yields CDR1 SGHAT and CDR2 FQNNGV. The CDR3 totals 15 residues. CDR3 region: CASSLGPVWQETQYF. The CDR3 nucleotides read TGTGCCAGCAGCTTAGGGCCAGTATGGCAAGAGACCCAGTACTTC.

The chain recombines TRBV11-2 with TRBJ1-2; D is ambiguous. V was shortened by 5 bases and J by 3 bases, with 10 bases between the two germline ends. CDR1 and CDR2 (germline): SGHAT, FQNNGV. The CDR3 has 13 residues. CDR3 in DNA: TGTGCCAGCAGCCGATACGGCTACTATGGCTACACCTTC. This translates into CASSRYGYYGYTF. The full variable domain, in which reference TRBV11-2 and TRBJ1-2 provide the parts outside the CDR3, is EAGVAQSPRYKIIEKRQSVAFWCNPISGHATLYWYQQILGQGPKLLIQFQNNGVVDDSQLPKDRFSAERLKGVDSTLKIQPAKLEDSAVYLCASSRYGYYGYTFGSGTRLTVV.

The table lists this clonotype with many counts. DNA for the CDR3: TGTGCCAGCAGTGAAGCCAGTGCTGGGGCCAACGTCCTGACTTTC. Its translation: CASSEASAGANVLTF. The chain employs TRBV6-4 and TRBJ2-6, with D unclear. This CDR3 comprises 15 residues. CDR1 MRHNA and CDR2 SNTAGT come from the germline V gene. The V and J ends lost 3 bases and 2 bases respectively, with 8 bases between them.

In this sample, this clonotype turned up a few times. V is TRBV25-1 and J is TRBJ1-2; D is unresolved. Germline V gene lookup returns CDR1 MGHDK and CDR2 SYGVNS. Trimming cost V 6 bases and J 3 bases, with 5 bases left between them. The CDR3 runs to 11 residues. DNA for the CDR3: TGTGCCAGCAGCGCCTACTATGGCTACACCTTC. It specifies CASSAYYGYTF.

The CDR3 bases are TGTGCCAGCAGTTTTAACAGGGTCAACACTGAAGCTTTCTTT. Translating gives CASSFNRVNTEAFF. This chain links TRBV12-3 or TRBV12-4 with TRBJ1-1; a possible D gene is TRBD1 (6 bases). Trimming removed 3 bases from V and 2 bases from J, with 10 bases in between. This CDR3 comprises 14 residues.

The chain links TRBV7-2 to TRBJ2-5; weak D call: TRBD1 (6 bases). The germline gives CDR1 SGHTA, CDR2 FQGNSA. Trimming shortened V by 6 bases and J by 5 bases, and 13 bases separated the two germline ends. The CDR3 is 13 amino acids. CDR3 sequence (DNA): TGTGCCAGCAGTATACAGGGTGTGGAGACCCAGTACTTC. Translating it yields CASSIQGVETQYF.

The rearrangement links TRBV9 to TRBJ1-1, with TRBD1 identical over 7 bases. Trimming took 3 bases from V and 5 from J; bases not matched to a gene: 7. From germline, CDR1 is SGDLS and CDR2 YYNGEE. CDR3 length: 14 amino acids. The CDR3 bases are TGTGCCAGCAGCGAGGGGGACAGATGGACTGAAGCTTTCTTT. It specifies CASSEGDRWTEAFF.

The V gene is TRBV18, the J gene TRBJ2-1; 9 bases match TRBD2. CDR1 and CDR2 from the germline V gene are KGHSH and LQKENI. The V and J ends lost 3 bases and 1 base, in that order; junction bases with no gene match: 13. The CDR3 sequence is 19 residues long. The CDR3 nucleotides read TGTGCCAGCTCACCGACCACCATAGCGGGGGCGGGTTCCTACAATGAGCAGTTCTTC. It is translated as CASSPTTIAGAGSYNEQFF.